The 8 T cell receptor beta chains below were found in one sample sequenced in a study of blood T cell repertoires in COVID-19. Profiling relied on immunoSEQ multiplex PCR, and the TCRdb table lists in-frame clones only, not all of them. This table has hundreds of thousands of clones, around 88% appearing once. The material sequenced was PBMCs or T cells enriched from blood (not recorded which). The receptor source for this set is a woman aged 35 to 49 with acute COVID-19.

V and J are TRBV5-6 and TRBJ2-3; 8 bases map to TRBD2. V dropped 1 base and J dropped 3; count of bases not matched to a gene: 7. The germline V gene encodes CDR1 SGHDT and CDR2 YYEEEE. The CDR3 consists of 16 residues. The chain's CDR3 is CASSLNVQRGTDTQYF. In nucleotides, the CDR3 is TGTGCCAGCAGCTTGAATGTCCAGCGGGGGACAGATACGCAGTATTTT.

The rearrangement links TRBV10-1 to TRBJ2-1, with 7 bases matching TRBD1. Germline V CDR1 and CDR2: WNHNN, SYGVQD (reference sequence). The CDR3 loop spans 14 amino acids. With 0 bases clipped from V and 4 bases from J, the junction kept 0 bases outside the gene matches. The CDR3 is CASSESGQYNEQFF. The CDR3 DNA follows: TGCGCCAGCAGTGAGTCGGGACAGTACAATGAGCAGTTCTTC.

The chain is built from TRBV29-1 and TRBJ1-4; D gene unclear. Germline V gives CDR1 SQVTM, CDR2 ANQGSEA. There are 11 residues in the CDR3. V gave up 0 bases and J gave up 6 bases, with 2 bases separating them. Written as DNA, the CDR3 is TGCAGCGTTGAAGACTATGAAAAACTGTTTTTT. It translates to CSVEDYEKLFF.

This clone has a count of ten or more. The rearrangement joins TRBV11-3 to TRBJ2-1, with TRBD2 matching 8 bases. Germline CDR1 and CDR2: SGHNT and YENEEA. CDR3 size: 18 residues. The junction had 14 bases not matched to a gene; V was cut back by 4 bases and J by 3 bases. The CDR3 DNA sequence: TGTGCCAGCAGCTCTTTTTTTGCGGCTAGCGGGTTCTACAATGAGCAGTTCTTC. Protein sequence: CASSSFFAASGFYNEQFF.

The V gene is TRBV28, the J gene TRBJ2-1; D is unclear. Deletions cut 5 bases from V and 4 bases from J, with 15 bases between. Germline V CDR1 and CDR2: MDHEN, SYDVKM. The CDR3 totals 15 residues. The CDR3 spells CASSPPYNSYNEQFF. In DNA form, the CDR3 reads TGTGCCAGCAGTCCGCCCTATAACTCTTACAATGAGCAGTTCTTC.

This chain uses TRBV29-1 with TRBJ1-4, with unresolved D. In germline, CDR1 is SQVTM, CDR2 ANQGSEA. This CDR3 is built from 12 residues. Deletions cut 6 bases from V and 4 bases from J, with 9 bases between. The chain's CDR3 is CSVSVYNEKLFF. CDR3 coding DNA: TGCAGCGTGTCGGTATATAATGAAAAACTGTTTTTT.

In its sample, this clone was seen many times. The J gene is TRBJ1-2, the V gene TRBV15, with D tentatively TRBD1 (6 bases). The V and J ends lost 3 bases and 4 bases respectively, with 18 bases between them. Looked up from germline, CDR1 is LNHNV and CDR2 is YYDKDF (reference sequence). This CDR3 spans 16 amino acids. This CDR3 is CATSSGGRQAGYGYTF. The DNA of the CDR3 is TGTGCCACCAGCAGTGGGGGAAGACAGGCGGGCTATGGCTACACCTTC. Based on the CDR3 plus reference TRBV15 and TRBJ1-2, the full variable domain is DAMVIQNPRYQVTQFGKPVTLSCSQTLNHNVMYWYQQKSSQAPKLLFHYYDKDFNNEADTPDNFQSRRPNTSFCFLDIRSPGLGDTAMYLCATSSGGRQAGYGYTFGSGTRLTVV.

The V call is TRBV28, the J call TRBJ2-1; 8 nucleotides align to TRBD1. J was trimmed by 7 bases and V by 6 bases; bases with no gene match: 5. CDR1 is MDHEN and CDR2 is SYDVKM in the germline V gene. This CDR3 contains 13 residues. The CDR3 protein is CASSRRTGNEQFF. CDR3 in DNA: TGTGCCAGCAGCCGACGGACAGGGAATGAGCAGTTCTTC.